This T cell receptor beta chain comes out of a study of Graves' ophthalmopathy and Graves' hyperthyroidism. The authors amplified TCR beta CDR3 regions, and they did so from RNA transcripts for repertoire sequencing. A first-round RT-PCR used HTBI primers, followed by a second-round multiplex PCR. TCRdb analysed the multiplex PCR reads with MiXCR anew, one entry per CDR3 protein. The sample has a few hundred thousand distinct CDR3 sequences; about a sixth are singletons. This clonotype was picked up many times. The CDR3 is made up of 15 amino acids. CDR1 and CDR2 (germline): MNHEY, SMNVEV (reference sequence). V dropped 5 bases and J dropped 3; count of bases not matched to a gene: 9.

The rearrangement uses TRBV27 and TRBJ2-7; 8 bases align to TRBD1. The clonotype comes from an adult woman with stable Graves' hyperthyroidism. The sequenced material came from peripheral blood. CDR3 bases: TGTGCCAGCAGTCTCAGACCGGGACAGGTCTACGAGCAGTACTTC. This encodes CASSLRPGQVYEQYF.